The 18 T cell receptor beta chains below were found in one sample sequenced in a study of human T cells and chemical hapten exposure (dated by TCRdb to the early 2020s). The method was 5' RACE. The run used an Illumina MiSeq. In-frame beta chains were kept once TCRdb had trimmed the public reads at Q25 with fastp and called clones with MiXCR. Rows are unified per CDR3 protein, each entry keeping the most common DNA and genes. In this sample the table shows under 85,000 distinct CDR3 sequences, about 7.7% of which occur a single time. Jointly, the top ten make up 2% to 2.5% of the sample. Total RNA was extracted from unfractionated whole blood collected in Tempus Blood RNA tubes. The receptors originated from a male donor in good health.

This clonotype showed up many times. In DNA, the CDR3 is TGCAGCGTTGAAGACCGCCCAGGGGTGGGCGAGCAGTACTTC. Amino acids: CSVEDRPGVGEQYF. The chain joins TRBV29-1 to TRBJ2-7; tentatively, D is TRBD1 (6 bases). The V gene's germline CDR1 is SQVTM and CDR2 ANQGSEA. This CDR3 has 14 residues. Between the trimmed V and J ends, which lost 0 bases and 6 bases, there was a span of 15 bases.

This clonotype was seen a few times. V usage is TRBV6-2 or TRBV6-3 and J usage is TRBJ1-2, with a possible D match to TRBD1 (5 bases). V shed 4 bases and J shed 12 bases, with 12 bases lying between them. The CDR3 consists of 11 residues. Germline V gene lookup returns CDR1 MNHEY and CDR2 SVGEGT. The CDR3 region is CASSSEWGDTF. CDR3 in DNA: TGTGCCAGCAGTTCTGAGTGGGGCGACACCTTC.

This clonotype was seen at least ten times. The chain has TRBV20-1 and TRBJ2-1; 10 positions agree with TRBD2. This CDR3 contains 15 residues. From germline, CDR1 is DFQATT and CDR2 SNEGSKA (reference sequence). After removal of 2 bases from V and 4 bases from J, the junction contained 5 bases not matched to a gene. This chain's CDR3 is CSARPPSGSYNEQFF. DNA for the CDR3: TGCAGTGCTAGACCCCCTAGCGGGAGTTACAATGAGCAGTTCTTC.

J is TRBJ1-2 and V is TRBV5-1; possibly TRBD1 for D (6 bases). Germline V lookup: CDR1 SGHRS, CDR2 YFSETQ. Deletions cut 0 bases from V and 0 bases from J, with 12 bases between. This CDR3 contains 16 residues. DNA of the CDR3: TGCGCCAGCAGCTTGGAACCGGACAGACCTAACTATGGCTACACCTTC. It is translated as CASSLEPDRPNYGYTF.

CDR3 coding DNA: TGCAGTGCCCGACAGGGCTCGGGAGGCTACACCTTC. This gives the protein CSARQGSGGYTF. The V call is TRBV20-1, the J call TRBJ1-2, with 7 bases matching TRBD1. The germline CDR1 and CDR2 sequences are DFQATT and SNEGSKA (reference sequence). V was clipped by 6 bases and J by 8 bases; unmatched bases: 9. This CDR3 contains 12 residues.

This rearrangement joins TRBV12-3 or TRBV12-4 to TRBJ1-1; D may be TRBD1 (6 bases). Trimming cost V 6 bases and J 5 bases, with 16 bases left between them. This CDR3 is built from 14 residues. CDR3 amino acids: CASSRAGAYTEAFF. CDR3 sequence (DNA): TGTGCCAGCAGCAGGGCGGGGGCGTATACTGAAGCTTTCTTT.

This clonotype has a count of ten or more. The CDR3 sequence is CASRPGLLPQYF. In DNA, the CDR3 is TGTGCCAGCAGACCGGGACTGCTTCCTCAGTACTTC. V usage is TRBV12-3 or TRBV12-4 and J usage is TRBJ2-5, with D perhaps matching TRBD2 (6 bases). The CDR3 is made up of 12 amino acids. Trimming took off 6 bases at V and 11 bases at J, with 16 bases between the two ends.

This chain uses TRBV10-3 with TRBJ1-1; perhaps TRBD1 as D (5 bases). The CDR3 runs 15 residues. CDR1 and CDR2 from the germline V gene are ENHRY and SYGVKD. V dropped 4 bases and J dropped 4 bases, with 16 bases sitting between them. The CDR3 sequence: CAISGGRGRFTEAFF. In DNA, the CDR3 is TGTGCCATCAGTGGGGGCCGGGGAAGATTCACTGAAGCTTTCTTT.

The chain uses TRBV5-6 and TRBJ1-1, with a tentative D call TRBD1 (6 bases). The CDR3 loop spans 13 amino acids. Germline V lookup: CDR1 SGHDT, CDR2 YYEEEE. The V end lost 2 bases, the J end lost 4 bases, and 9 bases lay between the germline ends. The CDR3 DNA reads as TGTGCCAGCAGCTTTGGGGGGCCCACTGAAGCTTTCTTT. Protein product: CASSFGGPTEAFF.

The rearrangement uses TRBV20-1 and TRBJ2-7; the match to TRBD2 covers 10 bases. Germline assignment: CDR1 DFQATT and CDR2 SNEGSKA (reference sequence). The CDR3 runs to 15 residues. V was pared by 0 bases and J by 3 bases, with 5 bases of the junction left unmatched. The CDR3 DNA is TGCAGTGCTAGAGATGTAGCGGGAGGCGACTACGAGCAGTACTTC. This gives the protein CSARDVAGGDYEQYF.

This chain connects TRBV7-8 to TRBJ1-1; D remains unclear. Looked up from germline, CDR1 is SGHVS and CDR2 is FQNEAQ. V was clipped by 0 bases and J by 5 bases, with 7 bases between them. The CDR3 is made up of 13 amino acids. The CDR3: CASSLAVGTEAFF. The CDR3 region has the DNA TGTGCCAGCAGCTTAGCGGTGGGGACTGAAGCTTTCTTT.

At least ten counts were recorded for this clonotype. The CDR3: CSAGIRPNEQFF. For the CDR3, the DNA is TGCAGCGCCGGGATCCGGCCCAATGAGCAGTTCTTC. The chain couples TRBV29-1 to TRBJ2-1; the D gene is possibly TRBD2 (5 bases). Between the trimmed V and J ends, which lost 7 bases and 6 bases, there was a span of 13 bases. Germline assignment: CDR1 SQVTM and CDR2 ANQGSEA. CDR3 length: 12 residues.

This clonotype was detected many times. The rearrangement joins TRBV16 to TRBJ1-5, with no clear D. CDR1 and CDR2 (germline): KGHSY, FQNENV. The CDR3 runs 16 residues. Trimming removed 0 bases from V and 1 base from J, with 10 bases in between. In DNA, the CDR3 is TGTGCCAGCAGCCAATCCACGGGATTAAGCAATCAGCCCCAGCATTTT. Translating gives CASSQSTGLSNQPQHF.

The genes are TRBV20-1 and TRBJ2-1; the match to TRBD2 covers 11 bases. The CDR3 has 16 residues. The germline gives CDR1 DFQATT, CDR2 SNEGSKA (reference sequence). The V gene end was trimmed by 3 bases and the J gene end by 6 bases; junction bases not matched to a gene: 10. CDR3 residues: CSARGVTSGMSNEQFF. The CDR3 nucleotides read TGCAGTGCTAGGGGGGTGACTAGCGGGATGAGCAATGAGCAGTTCTTC.

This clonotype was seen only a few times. DNA for the CDR3: TGCAGCGTTGAAGGGGGGACAGGGGGCGCCGATACGCAGTATTTT. This sequence encodes CSVEGGTGGADTQYF. The rearrangement joins TRBV29-1 to TRBJ2-3; 12 nucleotides align to TRBD1. The CDR3 totals 15 residues. V lost 1 base, J lost 6 bases, and 5 bases stayed unmatched. Germline V gene sequence: CDR1 SQVTM, CDR2 ANQGSEA.

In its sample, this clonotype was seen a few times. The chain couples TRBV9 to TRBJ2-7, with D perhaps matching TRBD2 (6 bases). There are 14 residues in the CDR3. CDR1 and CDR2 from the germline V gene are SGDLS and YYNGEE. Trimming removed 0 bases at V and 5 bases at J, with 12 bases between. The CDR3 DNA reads TGTGCCAGCAGCGTAGGCCAGGAGGGCGACGAGCAGTACTTC. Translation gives CASSVGQEGDEQYF.

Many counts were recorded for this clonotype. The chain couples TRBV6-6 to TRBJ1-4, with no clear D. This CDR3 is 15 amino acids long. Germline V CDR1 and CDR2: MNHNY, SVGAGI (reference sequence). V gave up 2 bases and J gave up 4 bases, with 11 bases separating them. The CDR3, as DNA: TGTGCCAGCAGTTACCCTGGATCACATAATGAAAAACTGTTTTTT. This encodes CASSYPGSHNEKLFF.

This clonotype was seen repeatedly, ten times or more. The CDR3 DNA reads as TGTGCCAGCAGCTCCCCCAGCGGGGGTAGCACAGATACGCAGTATTTT. Protein sequence: CASSSPSGGSTDTQYF. This chain uses TRBV7-2 with TRBJ2-3; TRBD2 agrees at 8 bases. With 4 bases clipped from V and 0 bases from J, the junction kept 6 bases outside the gene matches. This CDR3 spans 16 amino acids. CDR1 is SGHTA and CDR2 is FQGNSA in the germline V gene.